The sequence of this TCR beta chain was determined in a study of shared clonotypes between healthy human individuals. CD45RO-negative CD8 cells positively selected for CCR7 made up the naive population, which excluded terminally differentiated effector memory CD45RA+ cells. Caucasian adults living in Nashville, Tennessee, provided all samples. Produced via immunoSEQ multiplex PCR; TCRdb's table is partial and in-frame only. This sample has 750,000 to 1,000,000 clones, with 92% found just once. The CDR3 consists of 15 residues. The germline V gene has CDR1 SQVTM and CDR2 ANQGSEA. The trim removed 1 base at V and 7 bases at J, leaving 5 bases unmatched.

The sample consisted of naive CD8+ T cells sorted from blood. V is TRBV29-1 and J is TRBJ2-2, with 11 bases matching TRBD1. This clonotype was sampled from a young man in good health. Written as DNA, the CDR3 is TGCAGCGTTGAAGTGGGGGACAGGGGGATCGGGGAGCTGTTTTTT. Translated, it gives CSVEVGDRGIGELFF.